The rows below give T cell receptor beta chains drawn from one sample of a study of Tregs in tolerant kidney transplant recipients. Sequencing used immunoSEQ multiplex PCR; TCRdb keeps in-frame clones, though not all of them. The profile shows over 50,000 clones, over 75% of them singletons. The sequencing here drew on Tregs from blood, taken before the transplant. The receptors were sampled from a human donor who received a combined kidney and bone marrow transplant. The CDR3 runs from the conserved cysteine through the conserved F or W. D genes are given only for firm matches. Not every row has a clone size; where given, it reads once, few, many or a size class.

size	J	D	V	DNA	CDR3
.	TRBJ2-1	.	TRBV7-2	TGTGCCAGCCGTCTAAGGGCCTACAATGAGCAGTTCTTC	CASRLRAYNEQFF
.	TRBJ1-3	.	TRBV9	TGTGCCAGCGGCGTAGGGCGGGCGACGATGGGTGGAAACACCATATATTTT	CASGVGRATMGGNTIYF
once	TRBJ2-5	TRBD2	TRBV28	TGTGCCAGCAGTTTATTGTGGGGGGGAAAAGAGACCCAGTACTTC	CASSLLWGGKETQYF
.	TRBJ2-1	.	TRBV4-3	TGCGCCAGCAGCCAGGAACCGCGGTCCGGCAATGAGCAGTTCTTC	CASSQEPRSGNEQFF
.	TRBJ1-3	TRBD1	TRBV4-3	TGCGCCAGCAGCCCCAGGACAGGGACCTCTGGAAACACCATATATTTT	CASSPRTGTSGNTIYF
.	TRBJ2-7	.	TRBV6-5	TGTGCCAGCAGTTACAAATTGGGGTTCTCCTACGAGCAGTACTTC	CASSYKLGFSYEQYF
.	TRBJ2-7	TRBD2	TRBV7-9	TGTGCCAGCAGCTTCGGACTAGCGGGGAACGAGCAGTACTTC	CASSFGLAGNEQYF
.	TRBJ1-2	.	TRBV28	TGTGCCAGCAGTCCCCGATATGCCCGGGGCCAAGCGACTCTAGATGGCTACACCTTC	CASSPRYARGQATLDGYTF
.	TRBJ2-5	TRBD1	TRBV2	TGTGCCAGCAGGAGACCGGACAGGGGGCGCCAAGAGACCCAGTACTTC	CASRRPDRGRQETQYF
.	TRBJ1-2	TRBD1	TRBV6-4	TGTGCCAGCAGTGACCCGGGACAGGGGAGCTACGGCTACACCTTC	CASSDPGQGSYGYTF
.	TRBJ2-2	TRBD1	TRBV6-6	TGTGCCAGCAGTTATGCGGGACAGGGGAAGAAGCTGTTTTTT	CASSYAGQGKKLFF
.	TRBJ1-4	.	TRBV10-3	TGTGCCATCAGTGAAACAGGGTGGTCTGAAAAACTGTTTTTT	CAISETGWSEKLFF
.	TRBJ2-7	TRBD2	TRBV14	TGTGCCAGCAGCCTCGTAGCGGGCCACTACGAGCAGTACTTC	CASSLVAGHYEQYF
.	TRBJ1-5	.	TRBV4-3	TGCGCCAGCAGCCCAACCCCAACACTAGATCAGCCCCAGCATTTT	CASSPTPTLDQPQHF
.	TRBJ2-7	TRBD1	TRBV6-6	TGTGCCAGCACGGGTGGGACAGGGACCTACGAGCAGTACTTC	CASTGGTGTYEQYF
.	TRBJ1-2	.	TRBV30	TGTGCCTGGAGCTCTACCCCAGGGAACTATGGCTACACCTTC	CAWSSTPGNYGYTF
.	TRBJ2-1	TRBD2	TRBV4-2	TGTGCCAGCAGCCAAGATAGCGGGGGGGCCAATGAGCAGTTCTTC	CASSQDSGGANEQFF
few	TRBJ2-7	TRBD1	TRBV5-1	TGCGCCAGCAGCTTGGGGGGACAGGGTTACGAGCAGTACTTC	CASSLGGQGYEQYF
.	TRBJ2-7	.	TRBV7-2	TGTGCCAGCAGCTTAGGTGGGGGTTGGTACGAGCAGTACTTC	CASSLGGGWYEQYF
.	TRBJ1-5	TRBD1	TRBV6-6	TGTGCCAGCAGTAATCCAGGGGGCGGGCCCCAGCATTTT	CASSNPGGGPQHF
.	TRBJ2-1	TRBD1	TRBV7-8	TGTGCCAGCAGCCCCGGACAGGGTACTCTCAATGAGCAGTTCTTC	CASSPGQGTLNEQFF
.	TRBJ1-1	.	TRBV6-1	TGTGCCAGCAGTGAGCAAGGGGGGGAATGGACTGAAGCTTTCTTT	CASSEQGGEWTEAFF
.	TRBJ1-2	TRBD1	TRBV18	TGTGCCAGCTCACCACTCCAGGGGGGCTCCCTCGACTATGGCTACACCTTC	CASSPLQGGSLDYGYTF
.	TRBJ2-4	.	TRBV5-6	TGTGCCAGCAGCGAACCCTATGGGACGGGCCCTCGGGACATTCAGTACTTC	CASSEPYGTGPRDIQYF
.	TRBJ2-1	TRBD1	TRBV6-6	TGTGCCAGCAGGGGCCGGGACAGGGTCAATGAGCAGTTCTTC	CASRGRDRVNEQFF
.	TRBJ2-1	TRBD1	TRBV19	TGTGCCAGTAGTGGAAACAGGGGAGCGGTTACGGGTGAGCAGTTCTTC	CASSGNRGAVTGEQFF
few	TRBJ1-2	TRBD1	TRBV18	TGTGCCAGCTCACCTGGCCCGGGACAGGGATTTTATGGCTACACCTTC	CASSPGPGQGFYGYTF
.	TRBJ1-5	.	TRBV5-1	TGCGCCAGCAGCTATTCGGGAAATAGCAATCAGCCCCAGCATTTT	CASSYSGNSNQPQHF
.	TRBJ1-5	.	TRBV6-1	TGTGCCAGCAGTGTACAGGGCCGTGGGAAGCCCCAGCATTTT	CASSVQGRGKPQHF
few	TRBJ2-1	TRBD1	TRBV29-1	TGCAGCGTTGAAGGGGTGACAGGGAGTGAGCAGTTCTTC	CSVEGVTGSEQFF
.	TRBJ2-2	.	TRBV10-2	TGCGCCAGCACAGACAACACCGGGGAGCTGTTTTTT	CASTDNTGELFF
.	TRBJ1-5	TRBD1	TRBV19	TGTGCCAGTAGGGGGACAGGGGTAGCCGCCCCCCAGCATTTT	CASRGTGVAAPQHF
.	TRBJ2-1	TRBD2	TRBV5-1	TGCGCCAGCAGCTGGGGGGCGGCGGGAGGGCCTGGGGAGCAGTTCTTC	CASSWGAAGGPGEQFF
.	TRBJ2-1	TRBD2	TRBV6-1	TGTGCCAGCAGCCAGACTAGCGGGGGTAGTATTGAGCAGTTCTTC	CASSQTSGGSIEQFF
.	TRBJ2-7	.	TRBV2	TGTGCCAGCAGCCTTTACGAGCAGTACTTC	CASSLYEQYF
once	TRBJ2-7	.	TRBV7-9	TGTGCCAGCAGCCCGAGGGAAGCAACGGAGCAGTACTTC	CASSPREATEQYF
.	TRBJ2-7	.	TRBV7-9	TGTGCCAGCAGCCCCGCGAGGAACCCCTACGAGCAGTACTTC	CASSPARNPYEQYF
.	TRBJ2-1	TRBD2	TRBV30	TGTGCCTGGAGGAACTGGGGAGGGAATGAGCAGTTCTTC	CAWRNWGGNEQFF
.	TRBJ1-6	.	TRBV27	TGTGCCAGCAGTTTAAGGAATTCACCCCTCCACTTT	CASSLRNSPLHF
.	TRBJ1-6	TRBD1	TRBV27	TGTGCCAGCAGTTCCATTCACAGGGGACGGGATTCACCCCTCCACTTT	CASSSIHRGRDSPLHF
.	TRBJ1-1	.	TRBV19	TGTGCCAGTAGTCTGGCTGTTTGGACTGAAGCTTTCTTT	CASSLAVWTEAFF
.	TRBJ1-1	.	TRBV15	TGTGCCACCAGCAGAGATGGGTTAGGGACTGAAGCTTTCTTT	CATSRDGLGTEAFF
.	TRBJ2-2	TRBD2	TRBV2	TGTGCCAGCCGAGCGACTAGCGGGGTCGGGGAGCTGTTTTTT	CASRATSGVGELFF
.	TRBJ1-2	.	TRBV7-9	TGTGCCAGCAGCACTCGACAGAACTATGGCTACACCTTC	CASSTRQNYGYTF
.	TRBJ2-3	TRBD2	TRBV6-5	TGTGCCAGCAGTCTTGTCGGGGGGGGGACGCAGTATTTT	CASSLVGGGTQYF
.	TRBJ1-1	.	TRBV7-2	TGTGCCAGCAGCATCGTCCCGGGGGTGAACACTGAAGCTTTCTTT	CASSIVPGVNTEAFF
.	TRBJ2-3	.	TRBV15	TGTGCCACCAGCAGAGATCAGAATACGCAGTATTTT	CATSRDQNTQYF
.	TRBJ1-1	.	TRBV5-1	TGCGCCAGCAGCTTTCGGTCCCTCACAGGAGGGCCCAAACGGGTAAACGGTGAAGCTTTCTTT	CASSFRSLTGGPKRVNGEAFF
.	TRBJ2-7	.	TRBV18	TGTGCCAGCTCACCATCCCGTGCAGGGTCATCCTACGAGCAGTACTTC	CASSPSRAGSSYEQYF
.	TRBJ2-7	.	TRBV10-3	TGTGCCATCAGTGTGGGGGTGACAAGAGGCGAGCAGTACTTC	CAISVGVTRGEQYF
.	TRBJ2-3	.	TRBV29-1	TGCAGCGTTCCCGGGGGTGGACCGCAGTATTTT	CSVPGGGPQYF
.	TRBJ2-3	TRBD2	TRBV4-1	TGCGCCAGCAGCCAAGGAATACTAGCGGGGGGGCCGCGGACAGATACGCAGTATTTT	CASSQGILAGGPRTDTQYF
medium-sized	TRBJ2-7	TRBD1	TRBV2	TGTGCCGGCAGGACAGGGTCCTACGAGCAGTACTTC	CAGRTGSYEQYF